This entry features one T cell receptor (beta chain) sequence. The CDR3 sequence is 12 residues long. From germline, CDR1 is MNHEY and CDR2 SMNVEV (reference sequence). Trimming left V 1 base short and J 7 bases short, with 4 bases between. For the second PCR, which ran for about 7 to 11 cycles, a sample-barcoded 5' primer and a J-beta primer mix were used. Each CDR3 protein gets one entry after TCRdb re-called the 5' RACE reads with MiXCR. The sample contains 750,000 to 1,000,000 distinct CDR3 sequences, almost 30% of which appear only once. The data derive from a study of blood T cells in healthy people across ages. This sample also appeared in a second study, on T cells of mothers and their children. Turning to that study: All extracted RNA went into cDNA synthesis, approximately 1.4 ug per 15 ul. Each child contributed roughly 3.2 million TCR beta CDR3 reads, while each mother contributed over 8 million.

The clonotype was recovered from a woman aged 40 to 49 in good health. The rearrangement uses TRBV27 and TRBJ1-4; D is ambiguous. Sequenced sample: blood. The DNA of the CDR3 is TGTGCCAGCAGTTTATGGGGTGAAAAACTGTTTTTT. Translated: CASSLWGEKLFF.